This TCR beta chain was identified during a study of blood T cell repertoires in COVID-19. Across the whole study: Specimens from acute and convalescent COVID-19 originated in the United States, Italy and Spain.

CDR1 is LGHDT and CDR2 is YNNKEL in the germline V gene (reference sequence). Trimming took 1 base from V and 4 from J, leaving 12 bases between them. The CDR3 covers 15 residues. Authors' processing steps: Scientists estimated how many nucleated cells there were by amplifying reference gene primers. Some clones are missing from TCRdb's copy, which holds only in-frame ones; the method was immunoSEQ multiplex PCR. V and J calls and clone size are those listed in that table; D and trimming were worked out from the DNA. The sample records a few hundred thousand clones, approximately 86% being singletons.

The sequence was obtained from a woman aged 40 to 55 with acute COVID-19. Source material: PBMCs or T cells enriched from blood (not recorded which). V usage is TRBV3-1 (or the pseudogene TRBV3-2) and J usage is TRBJ2-3; D gene uncertain. The CDR3 reads CASSQVYGSADTQYF. CDR3 nucleotide sequence: TGTGCCAGCAGCCAAGTCTATGGTTCGGCAGATACGCAGTATTTT.